These 20 T cell receptor beta chains originate from one sample sequenced in a study of shared clonotypes between healthy human individuals. The repertoire was sequenced with immunoSEQ multiplex PCR; TCRdb's copy has only in-frame clones and lacks some. The table shows 1 million to 1.2 million clones, with roughly 77% occurring only once. The specimen sequenced was memory CD4+ T cells from PBMCs. The subset here: CD45RA-negative fraction. Every receptor here comes from a man in his late teens or twenties in good health. Some clones in this sample may be carry-over from other donors' samples.

This chain connects TRBV2 to TRBJ2-2, with D perhaps assigned TRBD1 or TRBD2 (5 bases each). Germline V gives CDR1 SNHLY, CDR2 FYNNEI. The CDR3 spans 15 residues. V lost 2 bases to trimming and J lost 1 base, with 8 bases between them. This CDR3 reads CASSEQGRNTGELFF. The CDR3 DNA reads TGTGCCAGCAGTGAACAGGGACGGAACACCGGGGAGCTGTTTTTT.

In its sample, this clone was seen a few times. This chain connects TRBV4-1 to TRBJ1-2; D possibly corresponds to TRBD1 (5 bases). Trimming shortened V by 1 base and J by 4 bases, and 10 bases separated the two germline ends. CDR1 MGHRA and CDR2 YSYEKL come from the germline V gene. The length of the CDR3 is 14 residues. The CDR3 nucleotides are TGCGCCAGCAGCCAAGGGGGGGACCGCTATGGCTACACCTTC. The encoded protein is CASSQGGDRYGYTF.

This clone has more than one count but fewer than ten. The chain uses TRBV25-1 and TRBJ2-7; D not certain. The CDR3 length is 12 residues. In germline, CDR1 is MGHDK, CDR2 SYGVNS. Trimming removed 3 bases from V and 4 bases from J, with 7 bases in between. CDR3 in DNA: TGTGCCAGCAGTGACCAGAGGTACGAGCAGTACTTC. Amino acids: CASSDQRYEQYF.

This clone was detected a few times. The J gene is TRBJ1-1, the V gene TRBV29-1; D possibly corresponds to TRBD1 (5 bases). Germline V CDR1 and CDR2: SQVTM, ANQGSEA. Trimming left V 5 bases short and J 8 bases short, with 12 bases between. This CDR3 is 11 amino acids long. The CDR3 bases are TGCAGCGTTAAGGACATACGGGAAGCTTTCTTT. It yields the protein CSVKDIREAFF.

The chain is built from TRBV28 and TRBJ1-5; D not resolved. The CDR3 contains 14 residues. Germline-derived CDR1 and CDR2 are MDHEN and SYDVKM. Trimming removed 6 bases from V and 6 bases from J, with 15 bases in between. CDR3 region: CASRLPVGTQPQHF. For the CDR3, the DNA is TGTGCCAGCAGGCTTCCCGTAGGTACTCAGCCCCAGCATTTT. Combining the CDR3 with reference TRBV28 and TRBJ1-5 gives the whole variable domain DVKVTQSSRYLVKRTGEKVFLECVQDMDHENMFWYRQDPGLGLRLIYFSYDVKMKEKGDIPEGYSVSREKKERFSLILESASTNQTSMYLCASRLPVGTQPQHFGDGTRLSIL.

The rearrangement links TRBV5-1 to TRBJ2-2; the D gene is possibly TRBD1 (6 bases). The CDR3 has 16 amino acids. Deletions cut 1 base from V and 2 bases from J, with 12 bases between. Germline V CDR1 and CDR2: SGHRS, YFSETQ. CDR3 residues: CASSLMGTPNTGELFF. The CDR3 DNA is TGCGCCAGCAGCTTGATGGGGACACCAAACACCGGGGAGCTGTTTTTT. Combining the CDR3 with reference TRBV5-1 and TRBJ2-2 gives the whole variable domain KAGVTQTPRYLIKTRGQQVTLSCSPISGHRSVSWYQQTPGQGLQFLFEYFSETQRNKGNFPGRFSGRQFSNSRSEMNVSTLELGDSALYLCASSLMGTPNTGELFFGEGSRLTVL.

This CDR3 is CASSLKINQYLGTEAFF. DNA for the CDR3: TGTGCCAGCAGCTTGAAAATCAATCAGTATCTTGGGACTGAAGCTTTCTTT. The V gene is TRBV5-8, the J gene TRBJ1-1; no definite D call. CDR3 length: 17 amino acids. V lost 1 base, J lost 5 bases, and 21 bases lay in between. Germline lookup yields CDR1 SGHTS and CDR2 YDEGEE.

The genes are TRBV6-5 and TRBJ2-7; no definite D call. Germline V gene data show CDR1 as MNHEY and CDR2 as SVGAGI. Trimming removed 6 bases from V and 1 base from J, with 13 bases in between. The CDR3 contains 14 residues. CDR3 in amino acids: CASSLASPSYEQYF. In nucleotides, the CDR3 is TGTGCCAGCAGCTTAGCCTCGCCGTCCTACGAGCAGTACTTC.

J is TRBJ2-7 and V is TRBV5-5; perhaps TRBD1 as D (6 bases). Germline CDR1 SGHKS, CDR2 YYEKEE (reference sequence). The CDR3 loop spans 14 amino acids. Deletions cut 1 base from V and 2 bases from J, with 10 bases between. CDR3 sequence: CASSLRRQAYEQYF. CDR3 DNA: TGTGCCAGCAGCTTGCGACGACAGGCCTACGAGCAGTACTTC.

This clone was observed at least ten times. This sequence joins TRBV4-2 and TRBJ2-7; TRBD2 aligns across 7 bases. The CDR3 has 15 residues. Germline CDR1 reads LGHNA; CDR2 reads YNFKEQ. Trimming at V came to 1 base and at J to 2 bases, leaving 5 bases not matched to a gene. The DNA for the CDR3 is TGTGCCAGCAGCCAAGTCCTAGCGGCCCCCTACGAGCAGTACTTC. Amino acid sequence: CASSQVLAAPYEQYF.

This clone has just a few counts. The chain couples TRBV2 to TRBJ2-1; TRBD2 agrees at 10 bases. V gave up 5 bases and J gave up 1 base; unmatched junction bases: 2. CDR1 and CDR2 (germline): SNHLY, FYNNEI. This CDR3 spans 15 amino acids. As DNA, the CDR3 is TGTGCCAGCAGTCCTAGCGGGGGATCCTACAATGAGCAGTTCTTC. Its protein is CASSPSGGSYNEQFF.

V is TRBV6-5 and J is TRBJ1-2; 11 nucleotides match TRBD1. V trimming: 4 bases; J trimming: 4 bases; junction bases outside the gene matches: 5. The CDR3 length is 15 residues. Germline-derived CDR1 and CDR2 are MNHEY and SVGAGI. The CDR3 here is CASSSPGQGVYGYTF. CDR3 in DNA: TGTGCCAGCAGTTCTCCGGGACAGGGGGTCTATGGCTACACCTTC.

This sequence joins TRBV28 and TRBJ1-2; no clear D gene. The V end was cut by 7 bases, the J end by 7 bases, with 16 bases between. In germline, CDR1 is MDHEN, CDR2 SYDVKM. The CDR3 extends over 13 amino acids. The CDR3 is CASTPGNEGGYTF. CDR3 DNA sequence: TGTGCCAGCACCCCCGGCAACGAGGGTGGCTACACCTTC.

The chain links TRBV28 to TRBJ1-1; possibly TRBD1 for D (5 bases). Germline V CDR1 and CDR2: MDHEN, SYDVKM. The CDR3 is 13 amino acids. Trimming stripped 7 bases from V and 5 bases from J, with 14 bases between. The CDR3 bases are TGTGCCAGCACCCGAGATGGGGGGACTGAAGCTTTCTTT. The encoded protein is CASTRDGGTEAFF. Together with reference TRBV28 and TRBJ1-1, the CDR3 gives the full variable domain: DVKVTQSSRYLVKRTGEKVFLECVQDMDHENMFWYRQDPGLGLRLIYFSYDVKMKEKGDIPEGYSVSREKKERFSLILESASTNQTSMYLCASTRDGGTEAFFGQGTRLTVV.

This CDR3 reads CAWSHMGRRSEAFF. The DNA of the CDR3 is TGTGCCTGGAGTCACATGGGACGAAGGAGTGAAGCTTTCTTT. J is TRBJ1-1 and V is TRBV30, with D maybe TRBD1 (5 bases). Germline CDR1 is GTSNPN and CDR2 is SVGIG (reference sequence). Deletions cut 2 bases from V and 7 bases from J, with 17 bases between. The CDR3 spans 14 residues.

The chain uses TRBV2 and TRBJ2-6; a weak D match, TRBD2 (7 bases). V was cut by 6 bases and J by 0 bases, with 9 bases left in between. The CDR3 totals 15 residues. CDR1 SNHLY and CDR2 FYNNEI come from the germline V gene. The CDR3 here is CASRGGRSGANVLTF. The CDR3, as DNA: TGTGCCAGCAGGGGGGGGCGCTCTGGGGCCAACGTCCTGACTTTC.

The gene calls are TRBV29-1 and TRBJ2-2; TRBD1 matches at 8 bases. The trim removed 4 bases at V and 0 bases at J, leaving 1 base unmatched. Germline assignment: CDR1 SQVTM and CDR2 ANQGSEA. This CDR3 comprises 14 residues. The CDR3, as DNA: TGCAGCGTTGGACAGGGGACGAACACCGGGGAGCTGTTTTTT. Translating it yields CSVGQGTNTGELFF.

In its sample, this clone was seen once. The chain recombines TRBV30 with TRBJ2-7, with a tentative D call TRBD2 (6 bases). The V end was cut by 3 bases, the J end by 2 bases, with 17 bases between. The CDR3 has 15 amino acids. Germline V gene data show CDR1 as GTSNPN and CDR2 as SVGIG (reference sequence). The DNA for the CDR3 is TGTGCCTGGAGGAGGAGGAAGCGGGCTGCCTACGAGCAGTACTTC. Protein: CAWRRRKRAAYEQYF.

The V and J genes are TRBV4-3 and TRBJ2-1; D is uncertain. Germline CDR1 and CDR2: LGHNA and YSLEER. With 1 base removed from V and 6 bases from J, the gap between germline ends came to 10 bases. This CDR3 region has 14 residues. The CDR3 loop reads CASSQGRGINEQFF. The CDR3 DNA is TGCGCCAGCAGCCAAGGGCGAGGTATCAATGAGCAGTTCTTC.

V is TRBV7-9 and J is TRBJ1-6; 7 bases map to TRBD1. There are 14 residues in the CDR3. Germline assignment: CDR1 SEHNR and CDR2 FQNEAQ (reference sequence). V lost 1 base, J lost 10 bases, and 4 bases stayed unmatched. The CDR3 DNA is TGTGCCAGCAGCTTAGAGACAGGGTCCTCACCCCTCCACTTT. Its translation is CASSLETGSSPLHF.